This T cell receptor (beta chain) was identified during a study of T cells expressing NK-cell markers. Study-wide context: The sequencing cohort of eight donors included seven HCMV-seropositive individuals and one seronegative individual. Points from the study as a whole: Where several donors were concerned, these clonotypes also led the CD3+CD56-NKG2C+ fraction. In a handful of donors, dominant NKG2C+ clonotypes were roughly 1.0-7.5% of CD8+ T cells.

There are 16 residues in the CDR3. CDR1 is LNHDA, CDR2 SQIVND, per germline (reference sequence). About this clonotype: Antigen specificity is unknown.

TCRdb reworked the 5' RACE reads into one entry per CDR3 protein, no DNA. This sample contains some 500,000 distinct CDR3 sequences. The sequence came from a woman aged 50 to 60 in good health. Sequencing was performed on blood T cells: a sorted CD56 or NKG2C T cell subset, CD4+ or CD8+ T cells, or bulk PBMC T cells (not recorded which). The V and J genes are TRBV19 and TRBJ2-2; TCRdb reports TRBD1, a call that lacks DNA to check it against. CDR3 sequence reads: CASSSKRQGWAGELFF.